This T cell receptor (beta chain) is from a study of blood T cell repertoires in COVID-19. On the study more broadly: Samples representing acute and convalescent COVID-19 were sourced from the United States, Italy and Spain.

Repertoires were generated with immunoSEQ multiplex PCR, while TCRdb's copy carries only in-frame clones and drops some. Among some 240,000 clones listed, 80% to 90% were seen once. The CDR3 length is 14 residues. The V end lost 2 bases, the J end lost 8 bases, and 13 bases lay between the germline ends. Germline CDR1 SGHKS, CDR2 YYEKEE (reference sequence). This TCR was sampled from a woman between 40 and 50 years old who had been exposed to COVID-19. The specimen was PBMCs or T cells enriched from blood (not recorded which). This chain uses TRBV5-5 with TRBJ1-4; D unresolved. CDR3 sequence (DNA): TGTGCCAGCAGCTTCGCCTCATCGAGCGAAAAACTGTTTTTT. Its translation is CASSFASSSEKLFF.